The 24 T cell receptor beta chains given below trace back to one sample, sequenced in a study of blood T cell repertoires in COVID-19. The table came from immunoSEQ multiplex PCR; TCRdb's copy has only in-frame clones and leaves some out. This table holds about 67,000 clones, roughly 85% found once. What was sequenced was peripheral blood. Receptor source: a human donor in a cohort sampled during active COVID-19.

V is TRBV5-4 and J is TRBJ2-6, with 11 bases that match TRBD1. The V and J ends lost 2 bases and 4 bases, in that order; junction bases with no gene match: 5. The CDR3 has 17 residues. Germline lookup yields CDR1 SGHNT and CDR2 YYREEE (reference sequence). The CDR3 coding sequence is TGTGCCAGCAGCTTAAAGGACAGGGGGCGCGGGGCCAACGTCCTGACTTTC. Protein product: CASSLKDRGRGANVLTF. Using reference TRBV5-4 and TRBJ2-6 for the parts outside the CDR3, the full variable domain is ETGVTQSPTHLIKTRGQQVTLRCSSQSGHNTVSWYQQALGQGPQFIFQYYREEENGRGNFPPRFSGLQFPNYSSELNVNALELDDSALYLCASSLKDRGRGANVLTFGAGSRLTVL.

The chain combines TRBV3-1 (or the pseudogene TRBV3-2) with TRBJ2-3; D may be TRBD2 (7 bases). Germline V CDR1 and CDR2: LGHDT, YNNKEL (reference sequence). The CDR3 loop spans 16 amino acids. Trimming pared 1 base from V and 1 base from J, leaving 12 bases between. The CDR3 DNA follows: TGTGCCAGCAGCCAAGGTGGGGGGGCGGGCACAGATACGCAGTATTTT. This sequence encodes CASSQGGGAGTDTQYF.

The chain recombines TRBV4-2 with TRBJ1-1; D is ambiguous. This CDR3 contains 17 residues. Germline assignment: CDR1 LGHNA and CDR2 YNFKEQ. Trimming removed 1 base from V and 1 base from J, with 16 bases in between. The CDR3, as DNA: TGTGCCAGCAGCCAAGGGAGGTACGGGGTCGGGAACACTGAAGCTTTCTTT. This gives the protein CASSQGRYGVGNTEAFF.

The chain combines TRBV7-2 with TRBJ2-5, with 8 nucleotides matching TRBD1. Germline V CDR1 and CDR2: SGHTA, FQGNSA. The CDR3 consists of 19 residues. Trimming at V came to 5 bases and at J to 5 bases, leaving 22 bases not matched to a gene. The CDR3 here is CASSLPLGRGLRYVETQYF. The CDR3 DNA follows: TGTGCCAGCAGCCTGCCTCTTGGCAGGGGGCTTCGCTATGTGGAGACCCAGTACTTC. The variable domain in full, completed from reference TRBV7-2 and TRBJ2-5, reads GAGVSQSPSNKVTEKGKDVELRCDPISGHTALYWYRQSLGQGLEFLIYFQGNSAPDKSGLPSDRFSAERTGGSVSTLTIQRTQQEDSAVYLCASSLPLGRGLRYVETQYFGPGTRLLVL.

V usage is TRBV28 and J usage is TRBJ2-7; D possibly corresponds to TRBD1 (6 bases). The CDR3 contains 13 residues. CDR1 and CDR2 from the germline V gene are MDHEN and SYDVKM. The V gene lost 6 bases and the J gene lost 6 bases, with 15 bases spanning the gap. The CDR3 nucleotides are TGTGCCAGCAGGACAGGTGGGAACCGCGAGCAGTACTTC. Translation: CASRTGGNREQYF.

This chain uses TRBV6-6 with TRBJ2-3, with TRBD1 matching over 7 bases. V shed 7 bases and J 0 bases; nucleotides not matched to a gene: 7. CDR1 MNHNY and CDR2 SVGAGI come from the germline V gene (reference sequence). The CDR3 sequence is 15 residues long. CDR3 in DNA: TGTGCCAGCACCCACAGGGGCCTGAGCACAGATACGCAGTATTTT. Residues: CASTHRGLSTDTQYF.

The genes are TRBV2 and TRBJ2-7, with a weak D call TRBD1 (6 bases). This CDR3 has 12 residues. Germline V gene data show CDR1 as SNHLY and CDR2 as FYNNEI. In nucleotides, the CDR3 is TGTGCTAGTGTACAGGGAGTCTACGAGCAGTACTTC. Protein: CASVQGVYEQYF.

This chain uses TRBV2 with TRBJ2-5; 11 bases are shared with TRBD2. Germline CDR1 SNHLY, CDR2 FYNNEI. The CDR3 covers 15 residues. V lost 8 bases to trimming and J lost 0 bases; unmatched junction nucleotides: 5. In nucleotides, the CDR3 is TGTGCCAGCCGAACTAGCGGGGGTTACCAAGAGACCCAGTACTTC. Encoded protein: CASRTSGGYQETQYF.

The rearrangement joins TRBV20-1 to TRBJ2-5; TRBD2 might be the D (5 bases). The length of the CDR3 is 16 residues. In germline, CDR1 is DFQATT, CDR2 SNEGSKA (reference sequence). Trimming took 3 bases from V and 2 from J, leaving 19 bases between them. The CDR3 DNA reads TGCAGTGCTAGTTCGGTCTCTAGCTTCAAACAAGAGACCCAGTACTTC. It codes for CSASSVSSFKQETQYF.

This chain links TRBV19 with TRBJ1-5; 9 bases are shared with TRBD1. V lost 4 bases and J lost 10; bases outside the gene matches: 11. This CDR3 is built from 15 residues. Germline V lookup: CDR1 LNHDA, CDR2 SQIVND (reference sequence). The CDR3 here is CASSTSTGGPPPQHF. In DNA, the CDR3 is TGTGCCAGTAGTACGTCAACAGGGGGCCCTCCCCCCCAGCATTTT.

The chain has TRBV18 and TRBJ1-1, with D perhaps matching TRBD1 (5 bases). Germline V lookup: CDR1 KGHSH, CDR2 LQKENI. The CDR3 is 13 residues long. V was shortened by 3 bases and J by 7 bases, with 12 bases between the two germline ends. In DNA, the CDR3 is TGTGCCAGCTCACCGGGGGGGGACCTTGAAGCTTTCTTT. Its protein is CASSPGGDLEAFF.

The V gene is TRBV10-3, the J gene TRBJ2-3; 8 nucleotides align to TRBD1. Germline CDR1 and CDR2: ENHRY and SYGVKD. The V segment lost 5 bases and the J segment 3 bases; nucleotides outside the gene matches: 4. The CDR3 sequence is 14 residues long. In nucleotides, the CDR3 is TGTGCCATCAGTTCAGGGGGCGCAACAGATACGCAGTATTTT. Translated: CAISSGGATDTQYF.

The gene calls are TRBV7-3 and TRBJ2-5; the match to TRBD2 covers 7 bases. V was pared by 2 bases and J by 4 bases, with 10 bases of the junction left unmatched. Germline CDR1 is SGHTA and CDR2 is FQGTGA. The CDR3 runs to 16 residues. CDR3 residues: CASSLLGRGRGETQYF. CDR3 bases: TGTGCCAGCAGCTTACTTGGGAGGGGACGGGGAGAGACCCAGTACTTC.

The genes are TRBV25-1 and TRBJ1-1; 9 bases agree with TRBD1. J gave up 4 bases and V 5 bases, and 5 bases lay outside the gene matches. The length of the CDR3 is 14 residues. In germline, CDR1 is MGHDK, CDR2 SYGVNS. This CDR3 reads CASSLTGGGTEAFF. In DNA form, the CDR3 reads TGTGCCAGCAGTCTAACAGGGGGCGGCACTGAAGCTTTCTTT.

This chain connects TRBV7-3 to TRBJ2-2; 7 positions agree with TRBD1. The CDR3 spans 15 residues. The V gene end was trimmed by 6 bases and the J gene end by 5 bases; junction bases not matched to a gene: 9. Germline V gene data show CDR1 as SGHTA and CDR2 as FQGTGA. CDR3 sequence: CASSQQPTGTGELFF. Here the CDR3 DNA reads TGTGCCAGCAGTCAACAGCCGACAGGGACCGGGGAGCTGTTTTTT.

V usage is TRBV29-1 and J usage is TRBJ2-5; 10 bases fit TRBD1. The J segment lost 4 bases and the V segment lost 6 bases, leaving 2 bases of the junction unmatched. The length of the CDR3 is 12 residues. Germline V gives CDR1 SQVTM, CDR2 ANQGSEA. CDR3 sequence (DNA): TGCAGCGTGGGACAGGGGAGAGAGACCCAGTACTTC. This translates into CSVGQGRETQYF.

As DNA, the CDR3 is TGTGCCACCATGGACAGACATAGCAATCAGCCCCAGCATTTT. Protein product: CATMDRHSNQPQHF. The V and J genes are TRBV6-5 and TRBJ1-5; TRBD1 might be the D (6 bases). The CDR3 runs 14 residues. Trimming pared 10 bases from V and 0 bases from J, leaving 13 bases between. CDR1 and CDR2 (germline): MNHEY, SVGAGI.

The chain is built from TRBV19 and TRBJ1-5; D is uncertain. Germline lookup yields CDR1 LNHDA and CDR2 SQIVND (reference sequence). The CDR3 loop spans 14 amino acids. Trimming cost V 0 bases and J 6 bases, with 9 bases left between them. CDR3 amino acids: CASSIDRLSQPQHF. The CDR3 DNA is TGTGCCAGTAGTATAGATAGACTCAGTCAGCCCCAGCATTTT.

The chain employs TRBV27 and TRBJ2-3, with D possibly being TRBD2 (6 bases). The V gene's germline CDR1 is MNHEY and CDR2 SMNVEV (reference sequence). With 0 bases removed from V and 0 bases from J, the gap between germline ends came to 7 bases. The CDR3 is made up of 15 amino acids. The CDR3 reads CASSLSGGSTDTQYF. The CDR3 DNA reads as TGTGCCAGCAGTTTATCGGGGGGAAGCACAGATACGCAGTATTTT.

This chain links TRBV5-3 with TRBJ1-1; 7 bases are shared with TRBD1. TRBV5-3 counts as an open reading frame of uncertain function. V lost 3 bases, J lost 5 bases, and 13 bases stayed unmatched. This CDR3 is 16 amino acids long. The CDR3 loop reads CARSYFDRVGFTEAFF. DNA for the CDR3: TGTGCCAGAAGCTACTTCGACAGGGTGGGATTTACTGAAGCTTTCTTT.

The chain has TRBV7-8 and TRBJ1-6; 7 positions match TRBD1. The CDR3 is 16 residues long. Germline CDR1 reads SGHVS; CDR2 reads FQNEAQ. J was trimmed by 2 bases and V by 5 bases; bases with no gene match: 6. The CDR3 sequence is CASSREQGTYNSPLHF. The CDR3 DNA sequence: TGTGCCAGCAGCCGAGAACAGGGGACCTATAATTCACCCCTCCACTTT.

This clone was detected only a few times. V gene TRBV30 combines with J gene TRBJ1-3, with TRBD1 as a possible D gene (6 bases). The V gene lost 5 bases and the J gene lost 7 bases, with 9 bases spanning the gap. CDR3 length equals 11 residues. Germline V gene lookup returns CDR1 GTSNPN and CDR2 SVGIG (reference sequence). The CDR3 bases are TGTGCCTGGGCTCAGGGGAACACCATATATTTT. Protein product: CAWAQGNTIYF.

A remark on this clone: The same CDR3 arises from other DNA sequences in this sample as well. The J gene is TRBJ2-1, the V gene TRBV5-1; 7 nucleotides line up with TRBD2. The CDR3 consists of 14 residues. Germline V CDR1 and CDR2: SGHRS, YFSETQ. The trim removed 4 bases at V and 2 bases at J, leaving 3 bases unmatched. CDR3 DNA: TGCGCCAGCAGCCTCGGACTAGCCTACAATGAGCAGTTCTTC. This translates into CASSLGLAYNEQFF.

The J gene is TRBJ2-2, the V gene TRBV5-1; D may be TRBD2 (5 bases). CDR1 is SGHRS, CDR2 YFSETQ, per germline. This CDR3 is built from 18 residues. V gave up 4 bases and J gave up 2 bases, with 21 bases separating them. The CDR3 DNA reads TGCGCCAGCAGCCCCCGAGGGTCAGCCGCGACCAACACCGGGGAGCTGTTTTTT. Amino acids: CASSPRGSAATNTGELFF.